One and the same sample provided the 20 T cell receptor beta chains below, sequenced in a study of T cell responses to AZD1222 COVID-19 vaccine. Using immunoSEQ multiplex PCR, the repertoire was profiled, and TCRdb retains in-frame clones only, with some absent. Of 91,000 or so clones in the sample, 80% to 95% were seen once. The specimen comprised peripheral blood, sampled 28 days after the second AZD1222 dose. These receptors originate from an adult who received the AZD1222 COVID-19 vaccine.

The rearrangement uses TRBV28 and TRBJ2-7; no definite D call. The germline V gene has CDR1 MDHEN and CDR2 SYDVKM. CDR3 length equals 11 residues. The ends were cut back, 6 bases at V and 3 bases at J, with 6 bases in the middle. The CDR3 DNA reads TGTGCCAGCAGGAGATTCTACGAGCAGTACTTC. The encoded protein is CASRRFYEQYF.

In its sample, this clone was seen once. The chain carries TRBV11-3 and TRBJ1-4; D ambiguous. The CDR3 is made up of 12 amino acids. Trimming removed 3 bases at V and 14 bases at J, with 13 bases between. CDR1 and CDR2 from the germline V gene are SGHNT and YENEEA. The CDR3 DNA reads as TGTGCCAGCAGCTTCGGGTCGGCCTCGCTGTTTTTT. Protein: CASSFGSASLFF.

This chain links TRBV6-5 with TRBJ2-3; 8 nucleotides match TRBD1. Trimming cost V 6 bases and J 4 bases; bases outside gene matches: 9. Germline loops: CDR1 MNHEY, CDR2 SVGAGI. The CDR3 spans 15 residues. The CDR3 spells CASSPRDRSADTQYF. The CDR3 nucleotides read TGTGCCAGCAGCCCGAGGGACAGGTCGGCAGATACGCAGTATTTT.

V gene TRBV4-1 combines with J gene TRBJ1-4; D gene unclear. Germline V lookup: CDR1 MGHRA, CDR2 YSYEKL. The CDR3 is 16 residues long. V gave up 1 base and J gave up 0 bases, with 9 bases separating them. The CDR3 is CASSQVSTPTNEKLFF. Here the CDR3 DNA reads TGCGCCAGCAGCCAAGTATCAACCCCAACTAATGAAAAACTGTTTTTT.

The V gene is TRBV6-5, the J gene TRBJ1-1, with 8 bases fitting TRBD1. The junction had 9 bases not matched to a gene; V was cut back by 6 bases and J by 3 bases. CDR3 size: 15 residues. Germline lookup yields CDR1 MNHEY and CDR2 SVGAGI. This CDR3 is CASRPDRGWDTEAFF. The CDR3 nucleotides are TGTGCCAGCAGGCCTGACAGGGGATGGGACACTGAAGCTTTCTTT.

The chain uses TRBV27 and TRBJ1-1; maybe TRBD1 (5 bases). Germline-derived CDR1 and CDR2 are MNHEY and SMNVEV (reference sequence). Trimming removed 5 bases at V and 7 bases at J, with 14 bases between. This CDR3 contains 13 residues. CDR3 nucleotide sequence: TGTGCCAGCAGTAACCAGGGCGGGGTTGAAGCTTTCTTT. Protein product: CASSNQGGVEAFF.

The chain has TRBV7-9 and TRBJ1-4; D is uncertain. Germline V gene data show CDR1 as SEHNR and CDR2 as FQNEAQ (reference sequence). V shed 8 bases and J shed 8 bases, with 15 bases lying between them. CDR3 size: 13 residues. The CDR3 reads CASLGRLGEKLFF. CDR3 nucleotide sequence: TGTGCCAGCCTCGGGCGACTGGGGGAAAAACTGTTTTTT.

J is TRBJ2-7 and V is TRBV18, with 8 bases aligning to TRBD2. This CDR3 is built from 15 residues. Germline CDR1 reads KGHSH; CDR2 reads LQKENI. The V segment lost 3 bases and the J segment 6 bases; nucleotides outside the gene matches: 10. The CDR3 region is CASSPSRGGAGEQYF. The CDR3 DNA sequence: TGTGCCAGCTCACCTTCCCGGGGGGGGGCAGGCGAGCAGTACTTC.

The chain joins TRBV19 to TRBJ1-2; D unclear. Germline CDR1 LNHDA, CDR2 SQIVND (reference sequence). There are 15 residues in the CDR3. V was trimmed by 1 base and J by 4 bases, leaving 13 bases between them. CDR3: CASSIVGGKSYGYTF. CDR3 DNA sequence: TGTGCCAGTAGTATAGTGGGCGGTAAGAGCTATGGCTACACCTTC.

This chain connects TRBV5-4 to TRBJ2-7; 9 bases match TRBD1. This CDR3 is built from 17 residues. V was pared by 4 bases and J by 3 bases, with 14 bases of the junction left unmatched. Germline V gene lookup returns CDR1 SGHNT and CDR2 YYREEE (reference sequence). The CDR3 coding sequence is TGTGCCAGCAGCCGTCCCGGGACAGGGAGATTGAGCTACGAGCAGTACTTC. It specifies CASSRPGTGRLSYEQYF.

The CDR3 DNA reads as TGTGCCTGGAGTCTCGGAATTCGAAGTGTTGGTGAAAAACTGTTTTTT. It is translated as CAWSLGIRSVGEKLFF. V is TRBV30 and J is TRBJ1-4, with D unresolved. V dropped 2 bases and J dropped 7 bases, with 20 bases sitting between them. Germline loops: CDR1 GTSNPN, CDR2 SVGIG (reference sequence). This CDR3 is 16 amino acids long. The full variable domain, completed using reference TRBV30 and TRBJ1-4, is SQTIHQWPATLVQPVGSPLSLECTVEGTSNPNLYWYRQAAGRGLQLLFYSVGIGQISSEVPQNLSASRPQDRQFILSSKKLLLSDSGFYLCAWSLGIRSVGEKLFFGSGTQLSVL.

The chain uses TRBV18 and TRBJ1-6; 7 nucleotides agree with TRBD1. This CDR3 contains 18 residues. Germline-derived CDR1 and CDR2 are KGHSH and LQKENI. The V and J ends lost 3 bases and 2 bases, in that order; junction bases with no gene match: 10. The CDR3 DNA reads TGTGCCAGCTCACCCCGTCCAGGGGGAGGAACCTATAATTCACCCCTCCACTTT. As protein: CASSPRPGGGTYNSPLHF.

The CDR3 DNA is TGTGCCAGCAGTTACGGGGGGATCTCCTACAATGAGCAGTTCTTC. This codes for CASSYGGISYNEQFF. The gene calls are TRBV6-5 and TRBJ2-1; TRBD2 might be the D (6 bases). The germline V and J ends were trimmed by 2 bases and 0 bases, with 8 bases remaining between them. Per the germline V gene, CDR1 is MNHEY and CDR2 is SVGAGI. The CDR3 loop spans 15 amino acids.

The V gene is TRBV5-6, the J gene TRBJ2-2, with D uncertain. The CDR3 runs 15 residues. The ends were cut back, 2 bases at V and 1 base at J, with 9 bases in the middle. Germline CDR1 and CDR2: SGHDT and YYEEEE. CDR3 region: CASSFVQRNTGELFF. The CDR3, as DNA: TGTGCCAGCAGCTTCGTCCAGAGGAACACCGGGGAGCTGTTTTTT.

In its sample, this clone was seen once. The V gene is TRBV4-2, the J gene TRBJ1-2; no firm D call. The V and J ends lost 1 base and 4 bases respectively, with 13 bases between them. The germline V gene has CDR1 LGHNA and CDR2 YNFKEQ. The CDR3 is 15 residues long. CDR3 region: CASSQGELNPYGYTF. In nucleotides, the CDR3 is TGTGCCAGCAGCCAAGGGGAGTTAAACCCCTATGGCTACACCTTC.

This sequence joins TRBV5-1 and TRBJ2-5; D gene unclear. Germline CDR1 and CDR2: SGHRS and YFSETQ. The CDR3 runs to 13 residues. Trimming stripped 0 bases from V and 4 bases from J, with 7 bases between. CDR3 protein: CASSLVVGETQYF. CDR3 DNA: TGCGCCAGCAGCTTGGTGGTCGGAGAGACCCAGTACTTC.

This clone was counted a few times. Here the CDR3 DNA reads TGTGCCAGCAGCTGGGGACAGGGGGTCACTGAAGCTTTCTTT. It codes for CASSWGQGVTEAFF. V usage is TRBV5-4 and J usage is TRBJ1-1, with TRBD1 identical over 11 bases. CDR1 SGHNT and CDR2 YYREEE come from the germline V gene (reference sequence). Trimming at V came to 3 bases and at J to 4 bases, leaving 2 bases not matched to a gene. CDR3 length: 14 amino acids.

The gene calls are TRBV5-4 and TRBJ1-1; 8 bases match TRBD1. This CDR3 contains 14 residues. Germline loops: CDR1 SGHNT, CDR2 YYREEE (reference sequence). V trimming: 5 bases; J trimming: 7 bases; junction bases outside the gene matches: 10. The CDR3 nucleotides are TGTGCCAGCAGATCGCAGGGGGCTGGGGTTGAAGCTTTCTTT. Amino acids: CASRSQGAGVEAFF.

V is TRBV5-1 and J is TRBJ2-2, with 11 positions matching TRBD1. In germline, CDR1 is SGHRS, CDR2 YFSETQ. Unmatched junction bases numbered 3, after V lost 7 bases and J lost 4 bases. The CDR3 is 14 amino acids. Here the CDR3 reads CASGQGAGTGELFF. The CDR3 DNA sequence: TGCGCCAGCGGACAGGGGGCCGGCACCGGGGAGCTGTTTTTT.

This clone was counted a single time. V usage is TRBV2 and J usage is TRBJ1-4; D is possibly TRBD1 (6 bases). Germline CDR1 reads SNHLY; CDR2 reads FYNNEI. This CDR3 comprises 14 residues. V lost 6 bases and J lost 1, with 9 bases in between. In nucleotides, the CDR3 is TGTGCCAGCAGACCACAGGGAACTAATGAAAAACTGTTTTTT. Its protein is CASRPQGTNEKLFF. Drawing the rest from reference TRBV2 and TRBJ1-4, the complete variable domain is EPEVTQTPSHQVTQMGQEVILRCVPISNHLYFYWYRQILGQKVEFLVSFYNNEISEKSEIFDDQFSVERPDGSNFTLKIRSTKLEDSAMYFCASRPQGTNEKLFFGSGTQLSVL.